A single sample gave rise to the 21 T cell receptor beta chains below, sequenced in a study of tissue T cells after allogeneic stem cell transplantation. Documented time point: mouse harvest day 7 after allogeneic transplant. Each mouse received 10^7 T-cell-depleted marrow cells plus 10^6 splenic CD5+ T cells by tail vein. TCRdb keeps only in-frame clones here, not all; method: immunoSEQ multiplex PCR. The repertoire holds about 5,000 clones, 40% to 50% seen once, with around 5.5% in the top ten. Sequences were obtained from gut tissue. The receptors here all came from a female BALB/c mouse given C57BL/6 T cells with graft-versus-host disease after an allogeneic hematopoietic cell transplant.

On this clone itself: Gene names follow the mouse nomenclature. The sequenced part of the CDR3 DNA is TGTGCCAGCAGTCTGTTGGACTGGGGGTTTGAACAGTAC. Protein product: CASSLLDWGFEQY. Given in full, the CDR3 is CASSLLDWGFEQYF. The gene calls are TRBV24 and TRBJ2-7, with TRBD2 matching 10 bases. Sequencing ends 1 residue short of the CDR3 end; the germline J gene provides the rest. V dropped 1 base and J dropped 6; count of bases not matched to a gene: 3. The germline gives CDR1 KGHTA, CDR2 FRNEEI. CDR3 length: 14 residues.

This clone was seen a handful of times. Mouse gene names apply. The CDR3 is cut off 1 residue early in the read; its end comes from the germline J gene. The chain combines TRBV14 with TRBJ1-4; weak D call: TRBD1 (5 bases). The germline V gene has CDR1 SGHDT and CDR2 FRDEAV. Between the trimmed V and J ends, which lost 2 bases and 6 bases, there was a span of 8 bases. This CDR3 has 13 residues. The CDR3 region is CASSFGGYERLFF. CDR3 DNA, as far as it was read: TGTGCCAGCAGTTTTGGGGGGTACGAAAGATTATTT. Full variable domain (remainder filled in from reference TRBV14 and TRBJ1-4): EAGVTQSPRYAVLQEGQAVSFWCDPISGHDTLYWYQQPRDQGPQLLVYFRDEAVIDNSQLPSDRFSAVRPKGTNSTLKIQSAKQGDTATYLCASSFGGYERLFFGHGTKLSVL.

As regards this clone: Gene names and germline refer to mouse. Coverage ceases 1 residue before the CDR3 finishes, and the germline J gene fills in the end. V and J are TRBV17 and TRBJ2-1; D is ambiguous. CDR3 length equals 13 residues. Between the trimmed V and J ends, which lost 8 bases and 0 bases, there was a span of 8 bases. Germline V gives CDR1 MNHDT, CDR2 YYDKIL. The CDR3 DNA, read in part, is TGTGCTAGCTGTGACAATAACTATGCTGAGCAGTTC. Its translation is CASCDNNYAEQF. The full-length CDR3 reads as CASCDNNYAEQFF.

About this clone itself: Gene names are mouse gene names. Sequencing ends 1 residue short of the CDR3 end; the germline J gene provides the rest. The chain combines TRBV3 with TRBJ1-2; unclear D gene. CDR1 and CDR2 (germline): SNHLY, FYNGKV (reference sequence). With 3 bases removed from V and 0 bases from J, the gap between germline ends came to 8 bases. This CDR3 comprises 14 residues. CDR3 amino acids: CASSFGNANSDYTF. The covered CDR3 bases are TGTGCCAGCAGCTTTGGCAATGCAAACTCCGACTACACC. Full variable domain (rest looked up from reference TRBV3 and TRBJ1-2): GPKVLQIPSHQIIDMGQMVTLNCDPVSNHLYFYWYKQILGQQMEFLVNFYNGKVMEKSKLFKDQFSVERPDGSYFTLKIQPTALEDSAVYFCASSFGNANSDYTFGSGTRLLVI.

Turning to this clone: Mouse gene names apply. The CDR3 end lies 1 residue beyond the end of the read and is filled in from the germline J gene. The rearrangement links TRBV15 to TRBJ2-3; 7 bases are a match to TRBD1. CDR3 length: 14 amino acids. With 6 bases clipped from V and 3 bases from J, the junction kept 6 bases outside the gene matches. The germline V gene has CDR1 SGHND and CDR2 FRSKSL. Partial CDR3 DNA: TGTGCCAGCAGCCCCGACAGGGAGGCAGAAACGCTGTAT. It is translated as CASSPDREAETLY. The complete CDR3 reads CASSPDREAETLYF. The full variable domain, rest sourced from reference TRBV15 and TRBJ2-3, is DAGVTQTPRHEVAEKGQTIILKCEPVSGHNDLFWYRQTKIQGLELLSYFRSKSLMEDGGAFKDRFKAEMLNSSFSTLKIQPTEPKDSAVYLCASSPDREAETLYFGSGTRLTVL.

A word on this clone: Gene names are mouse gene names. The read finishes 1 residue shy of the CDR3 end, and the germline J gene is used to complete it. This chain connects TRBV15 to TRBJ1-1; D remains ambiguous. This CDR3 is 11 amino acids long. The ends were cut back, 6 bases at V and 1 base at J, with 3 bases in the middle. Germline assignment: CDR1 SGHND and CDR2 FRSKSL. The CDR3 bases that were read are TGTGCCAGCAGGCAAAACACAGAAGTCTTC. This translates into CASRQNTEVF. The whole CDR3 region reads CASRQNTEVFF.

This clone is medium-sized (0.01 to 0.1%) in the sample. All gene names here are mouse names. Read sequence stops 1 residue before the CDR3 end, and the germline J gene provides the missing end. The J gene is TRBJ2-7, the V gene TRBV13-2; 11 bases fit TRBD2. The CDR3 runs 16 residues. CDR1 and CDR2 from the germline V gene are NNHNN and SYGAGS (reference sequence). Germline trimming cut 2 bases from V and 0 bases from J; bases unmatched to any gene: 4. This chain's CDR3 is CASGEPLGGRSYEQYF. The sequenced part of the CDR3 DNA is TGTGCCAGCGGTGAGCCACTGGGGGGGCGCTCCTATGAACAGTAC.

A note on this clone: Gene names follow the mouse nomenclature. The part of the CDR3 DNA that was read is TGCTCCAGCAGTCAACTGGGGGGGCGCGCTGAGCAGTTC. This sequence encodes CSSSQLGGRAEQF. The entire CDR3 protein is CSSSQLGGRAEQFF. V and J are TRBV23 and TRBJ2-1; the D call of TRBD2 is as the table states it, not checked on the DNA. The read stops 1 residue short of the end of the CDR3; the missing end is completed from the germline J gene. CDR3 length equals 14 residues. Per germline, CDR1 KGHTA and CDR2 FQNQQP.

Of note for this clone: Gene names refer to mouse genes. From the germline J gene comes the end of the CDR3, since the read stops 1 residue before it. The chain recombines TRBV24 with TRBJ1-4, with 8 bases fitting TRBD1. J lost 0 bases, V lost 1 base, and 4 bases had no gene match. The CDR3 covers 17 residues. Per germline, CDR1 KGHTA and CDR2 FRNEEI. The CDR3: CASSLWDRPLSNERLFF. CDR3 DNA, as far as it was read: TGTGCCAGCAGTCTGTGGGACAGGCCCCTTTCCAACGAAAGATTATTT.

Details on this clone: Gene names refer to mouse genes. From the germline J gene comes the end of the CDR3, since the read stops 1 residue before it. The rearrangement links TRBV4 to TRBJ2-4, with D unclear. Germline V gives CDR1 LGHDT, CDR2 YNNKQL (reference sequence). The CDR3 extends over 12 amino acids. Trimming pared 4 bases from V and 2 bases from J, leaving 4 bases between. Incomplete CDR3 DNA: TGTGCCAGCAGCTTCTCTCAAAACACCTTGTAC. Amino acid sequence: CASSFSQNTLY. The whole CDR3 reads CASSFSQNTLYF. Full variable domain (rest looked up from reference TRBV4 and TRBJ2-4): ETAVFQTPNYHVTQVGNEVSFNCKQTLGHDTMYWYKQDSKKLLKIMFSYNNKQLIVNETVPRRFSPQSSDKAHLNLRIKSVEPEDSAVYLCASSFSQNTLYFGAGTRLSVL.

As concerns this clone: Gene names and germline refer to mouse. The CDR3 goes on 1 residue after the read ends, and that part is filled in from the germline J gene. The chain uses TRBV1 and TRBJ2-2, with D perhaps TRBD2 (6 bases). Germline CDR1 is NSQYPW and CDR2 is LRSPGD (reference sequence). Between the trimmed V and J ends, which lost 4 bases and 3 bases, there was a span of 6 bases. The CDR3 is made up of 13 amino acids. The CDR3 spells CTCSGGDTGQLYF. Incomplete CDR3 DNA: TGCACCTGCAGTGGGGGGGACACCGGGCAGCTCTAC.

This clone appeared a single time. Mouse names are used for the genes. The CDR3 bases that were read are TGTGCCAGCAGTCCCAGGGGGCCCAACGAAAGATTATTT. Its protein product is CASSPRGPNERLF. The whole CDR3 protein reads CASSPRGPNERLFF. This chain joins TRBV3 and TRBJ1-4, with TRBD1 matching 8 bases. Sequencing ends 1 residue short of the CDR3 end; the germline J gene provides the rest. Germline CDR1 SNHLY, CDR2 FYNGKV (reference sequence). The CDR3 extends over 14 amino acids. J gave up 3 bases and V 6 bases, and 3 bases lay outside the gene matches.

Of note for this clone: Gene names follow the mouse nomenclature. The read terminates 1 residue before the CDR3 end, so the remaining end is supplied by the germline J gene. V and J are TRBV23 and TRBJ2-7. The CDR3 loop spans 12 amino acids. CDR1 is KGHTA and CDR2 is FQNQQP in the germline V gene. This CDR3 is CSSSHASYEQYF. The covered CDR3 bases are TGCTCCAGCAGTCATGCAAGCTATGAACAGTAC.

Notes on this clone: Genes and germline come from the mouse. The CDR3 is cut off 1 residue early in the read; its end comes from the germline J gene. At the DNA level, this CDR3 is encoded by other sequences in the same sample as well. The chain combines TRBV26 with TRBJ2-5; D is uncertain. V was shortened by 2 bases and J by 2 bases, with 5 bases between the two germline ends. The length of the CDR3 is 13 residues. Germline V gives CDR1 KGHPV, CDR2 FQNQEV (reference sequence). The DNA read from the CDR3 is TGTGCCAGCAGTCTGGGGAGCCAAGACACCCAGTAC. It encodes CASSLGSQDTQY. The entire CDR3 reads CASSLGSQDTQYF.

Concerning this clone itself: Each gene name is a mouse one. The read comes to an end 1 residue before the CDR3 does, leaving the germline J gene to fill in the end. V usage is TRBV31 and J usage is TRBJ2-3; TRBD2 agrees at 7 bases. The length of the CDR3 is 14 residues. V trimming: 2 bases; J trimming: 3 bases; junction bases outside the gene matches: 5. CDR1 and CDR2 (germline): GKSSPN, SITVG. The sequenced part of the CDR3 DNA is TGTGCCTGGAGTTTTCGGACTGGAGCAGAAACGCTGTAT. Translation: CAWSFRTGAETLY. The entire CDR3 protein reads CAWSFRTGAETLYF. Complete variable domain (other parts from reference TRBV31 and TRBJ2-3): AQTIHQWPVAEIKAVGSPLSLGCTIKGKSSPNLYWYWQATGGTLQQLFYSITVGQVESVVQLNLSASRPKDDQFILSTEKLLLSHSGFYLCAWSFRTGAETLYFGSGTRLTVL.

Concerning this clone itself: Gene names refer to mouse genes. The read halts 1 residue ahead of the CDR3 end, with the missing end drawn from the germline J gene. V gene TRBV13-3 combines with J gene TRBJ1-1, with TRBD1 identical over 7 bases. Germline trimming cut 5 bases from V and 0 bases from J; bases unmatched to any gene: 4. The CDR3 spans 14 residues. Germline values: CDR1 NNHDY, CDR2 SYVADS. Incomplete CDR3 DNA: TGTGCCAGCAGCTGGGACAGTGCAAACACAGAAGTCTTC. This encodes CASSWDSANTEVF. The CDR3 reads in full as CASSWDSANTEVFF.

Turning to this clone: Gene names follow the mouse nomenclature. The read comes to an end 1 residue before the CDR3 does, leaving the germline J gene to fill in the end. V usage is TRBV15 and J usage is TRBJ2-2, with 11 bases aligning to TRBD2. The germline V gene encodes CDR1 SGHND and CDR2 FRSKSL. The CDR3 contains 16 residues. Trimming took 6 bases from V and 2 from J; bases not matched to a gene: 5. The part of the CDR3 DNA that was read is TGTGCCAGCAGCCTCGGGACTGGGGGCAACACCGGGCAGCTCTAC. It codes for CASSLGTGGNTGQLY. The whole CDR3 sequence reads CASSLGTGGNTGQLYF.

With regard to this clone: Gene labels here are mouse ones. Sequencing ends 1 residue short of the CDR3 end; the germline J gene provides the rest. This sample includes further DNA sequences coding for the same CDR3. This rearrangement joins TRBV13-3 to TRBJ2-1; D ambiguous. This CDR3 is 12 amino acids long. Germline values: CDR1 NNHDY, CDR2 SYVADS. V dropped 2 bases and J dropped 5 bases, with 5 bases sitting between them. The CDR3 sequence is CASSDTDAEQFF. The covered CDR3 bases are TGTGCCAGCAGTGACACAGATGCTGAGCAGTTC.

As regards this clone: The gene symbols are mouse symbols. The read finishes 1 residue shy of the CDR3 end, and the germline J gene is used to complete it. V usage is TRBV13-2 and J usage is TRBJ1-3; D uncertain. This CDR3 has 15 amino acids. The germline V and J ends were trimmed by 0 bases and 0 bases, with 7 bases remaining between them. The germline V gene encodes CDR1 NNHNN and CDR2 SYGAGS (reference sequence). CDR3 loop: CASGDGQFSGNTLYF. The sequenced part of the CDR3 DNA is TGTGCCAGCGGTGATGGACAATTTTCTGGAAATACGCTCTAT.

With respect to this clone: All gene names here are mouse names. CDR3 sequence reads: CASSTGTTNSDYTF. The CDR3 bases that were read are TGTGCCAGCAGCACCGGGACTACAAACTCCGACTACACC. This chain links TRBV24 with TRBJ1-2, with D perhaps TRBD1 (5 bases). The CDR3 end is not reached by the read, which stops 1 residue before it; the germline J gene fills it in. V lost 6 bases, J lost 0 bases, and 11 bases lay in between. CDR1 is KGHTA, CDR2 FRNEEI, per germline. This CDR3 has 14 amino acids.

In regard to this clone: Mouse gene names apply. The CDR3 loop reads CASSRQASAETLYF. The CDR3 bases that were read are TGTGCCAGCAGCCGACAGGCTAGTGCAGAAACGCTGTAT. The rearrangement joins TRBV26 to TRBJ2-3; possibly TRBD1 for D (6 bases). Sequencing ends 1 residue short of the CDR3 end; the germline J gene provides the rest. The CDR3 is 14 amino acids. V lost 6 bases, J lost 0 bases, and 10 bases lay in between. Germline CDR1 is KGHPV and CDR2 is FQNQEV (reference sequence).